This TCR beta chain came from a study of blood T cell repertoires in COVID-19. This table comes from immunoSEQ multiplex PCR, and its TCRdb copy is limited to in-frame clones, with some not included. The sample holds about 400,000 clones, roughly 89% seen once. Allocation to cohorts depended on clinical history reported by the participants. CDR3 length: 17 residues. The J segment lost 2 bases and the V segment lost 2 bases, leaving 12 bases of the junction unmatched. The germline gives CDR1 MDHEN, CDR2 SYDVKM. V gene TRBV28 combines with J gene TRBJ2-7, with TRBD1 identical over 7 bases. This TCR was recovered from a woman between 50 and 59 years old who had recovered from COVID-19. Sequenced material: PBMCs or T cells enriched from blood (not recorded which). The CDR3 is CASSLEAGTANTYEQYF. Written as DNA, the CDR3 is TGTGCCAGCAGTTTAGAGGCCGGGACAGCAAACACCTACGAGCAGTACTTC.